This record concerns one TCR beta chain sequence. There is no known antigen for this receptor. It has no much larger one-base neighbor in the sample; base qualities were not kept. The TCR beta CDR3 regions were amplified from the RNA transcripts. A first-round RT-PCR of the TCR CDR3 used the HTBI primer set with the Qiagen OneStep RT-PCR kit. The libraries were constructed in a second round of multiplex PCR and then size-selected and purified. The libraries were sequenced on an Illumina HiSeq2000 using paired-end 100 bp reads. The source study handled its data this way. SOAPnuke was used to process the raw data, removing reads that contained adapters or uncalled bases, had a mean Phred below 15, or lacked an exact match to the constant primer or identifier. COPE v1.2.5 was used to merge the high-quality paired reads, and each unique nucleotide sequence was defined as a clonotype. MiTCR v1.1 was used to align clonotypes to the IMGT TRBV, TRBD and TRBJ reference segments. The analysis included only V-J combinations with a frequency above 0.0001, which together covered more than 99% of the repertoires. The TCS score was defined as the ratio of F50 (clonal expansion) to E x V (chaos), calculated using BLOSUM62-based TCRdist between CDR3 peptides within each V-J. Welch's t-statistics and random forest reduced approximately 520 V-J features to about 12, which were used in a naive Bayes classifier (R e1071). TCRdb reprocessing: public reads trimmed at Q25 with fastp, clones called with MiXCR, in-frame beta chains kept. Each record represents a unique CDR3 protein, reported with the most common genes and DNA among its rows. The V and J calls reflect TCRdb's pipeline rather than the authors' work. Counted in this sample were 470,000 or so distinct CDR3 sequences; around 20% of them appeared once. The ten biggest clones cover approximately 26% of the sample.

Stable Graves' hyperthyroidism was defined as no progression to ophthalmopathy during 18 months of follow-up. Hyperthyroidism patients were aged 18 to 65 years and newly diagnosed, with disease duration of less than 2 months. Exclusion was applied to patients with uncontrolled infections, other autoimmune diseases, pregnancy or lactation. Diagnoses relied on clinical symptoms, serum thyroxine and TRAb, thyroid ultrasound and orbital computed tomography. PBMCs were separated from 10 ml of fresh peripheral blood using Ficoll-Paque density gradient centrifugation. Total RNA was extracted with Trizol reagent, and quality was checked on an Agilent 2100 Bioanalyzer. The data stem from a study of T cells in Graves' hyperthyroidism and ophthalmopathy (dated by TCRdb to about 2019). Background for the entire study: Peripheral blood samples were taken at the time of initial diagnosis, prior to any treatment. A discovery cohort of fewer than 110 patients, 43 with Graves' ophthalmopathy and fewer than 65 with stable Graves' hyperthyroidism, was used to find distinguishing TCR V-J signatures. Prospective prediction of ophthalmopathy was tested in an independent validation cohort consisting of some 19 hyperthyroidism patients and some 17 patients who later progressed to ophthalmopathy. The 100 discovery patients were divided at random into training and test sets in a 7:3 ratio. In about 6 Graves' hyperthyroidism patients, the study also compared T-cell repertoires from thyroid tissue with T-cell repertoires from blood. Following sampling, methimazole starting at 30 mg daily was given to hyperthyroidism patients, and high-dose intravenous methylprednisolone was given to ophthalmopathy patients. The paper describes TCR Vbeta CDR3 sequencing of about 140 peripheral blood samples, made up of roughly 45 ophthalmopathy patients, around 78 hyperthyroidism patients and roughly 17 progressor patients. Study-level results and caveats: In validation, progression to ophthalmopathy was predicted by the model with roughly 69% sensitivity and just over 72% specificity, a median of around 6.5 months before onset. Ophthalmopathy was separated from stable hyperthyroidism by a 13 V-J signature model, with around 88% sensitivity and about 81% specificity obtained in cross-validation and 80%/75% obtained in testing. No statistical method was used to set the sample size in advance, and investigators knew the group allocation. Most expanded thyroid clonotypes (frequency above 0.001) were also found in blood, which suggests that blood repertoires may mirror thyroid immune responses.

The CDR3 numbers 16 residues from cysteine through phenylalanine. Only the CDR3 part of the read is kept: 48 bases, read in frame from the first base. V is cut by 7 bases and J by 0 bases, and the space between the germline ends is 16 bases. CDR1 and CDR2 (MNHEY, SVGEGT) derive from the germline V gene. The V and J genes are TRBV6-2 or TRBV6-3 and TRBJ1-3, with the D segment identity uncertain. The receptor was isolated from a man between 18 and 29 years old with Graves' hyperthyroidism. Sequencing was performed on blood. The DNA sequence is given as TGTGCCAGCATTTCGTTCGGGGATTACTCTGGAAACACCATATATTTT. It specifies CASISFGDYSGNTIYF.